This T cell receptor (beta chain) was observed in a study of T cells in Graves' hyperthyroidism and ophthalmopathy. The study based diagnoses on clinical symptoms, serum thyroxine and TRAb, thyroid ultrasound and orbital computed tomography. Source material for PBMCs was more than 7.5 ml fresh peripheral blood. This clonotype was counted only a few times. The TCR beta CDR3 regions underwent amplification using RNA transcripts as the source. First-round RT-PCR with HTBI primers amplified the TCR CDR3 region. MiXCR, applied by TCRdb to the multiplex PCR reads, yields one record per CDR3 protein. The sample lists nearly 600,000 distinct CDR3 sequences, approximately 15% occurring once. The germline CDR1 and CDR2 sequences are SEHNR and FQNEAQ (reference sequence). V shed 5 bases and J 8 bases; nucleotides not matched to a gene: 8. The CDR3 runs to 15 residues.

This sequence was found in a woman between 25 and 40 years old with Graves' hyperthyroidism that later progressed to Graves' ophthalmopathy. The sequencing input was blood. The rearrangement uses TRBV7-9 and TRBJ2-4; 11 bases match TRBD2. The CDR3 sequence: CASSQTGTSGDIQYF. CDR3 nucleotides: TGTGCCAGCAGCCAAACCGGGACTAGCGGAGACATTCAGTACTTC. The full variable domain, with the rest looked up from reference TRBV7-9 and TRBJ2-4, is DTGVSQNPRHKITKRGQNVTFRCDPISEHNRLYWYRQTLGQGPEFLTYFQNEAQLEKSRLLSDRFSAERPKGSFSTLEIQRTEQGDSAMYLCASSQTGTSGDIQYFGAGTRLSVL.